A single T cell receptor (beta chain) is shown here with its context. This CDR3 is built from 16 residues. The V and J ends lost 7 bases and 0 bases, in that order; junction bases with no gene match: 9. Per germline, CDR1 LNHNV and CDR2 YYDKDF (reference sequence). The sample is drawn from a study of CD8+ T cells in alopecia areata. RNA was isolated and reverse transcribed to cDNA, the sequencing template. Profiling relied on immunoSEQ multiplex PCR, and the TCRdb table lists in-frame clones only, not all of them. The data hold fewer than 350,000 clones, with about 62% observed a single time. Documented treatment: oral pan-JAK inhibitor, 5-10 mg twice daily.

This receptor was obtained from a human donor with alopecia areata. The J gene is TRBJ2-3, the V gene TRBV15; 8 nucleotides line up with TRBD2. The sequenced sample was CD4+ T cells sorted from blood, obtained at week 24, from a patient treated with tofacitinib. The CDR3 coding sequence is TGTGCCACCAAATCCCCAAGCGGGGGAAGCACAGATACGCAGTATTTT. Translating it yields CATKSPSGGSTDTQYF.